The present TCR beta chain was sequenced within a study of T cells in Graves' hyperthyroidism and ophthalmopathy. General study findings and limits: Most thyroid-expanded clonotypes above 0.001 were also found in blood. Ophthalmopathy stood apart from stable hyperthyroidism in a 13 V-J model.

Researchers amplified the TCR beta CDR3 regions from RNA transcripts. HTBI primers were used for first-round RT-PCR of the TCR CDR3. TCRdb re-analysed the multiplex PCR reads in MiXCR, keeping a single row per CDR3 protein. The sample contains hundreds of thousands of distinct CDR3 sequences, 15% to 20% of which appear only once. A remark on this clonotype: Its target is unknown.

Germline loops: CDR1 SGHTA, CDR2 FQGTGA. CDR3 length: 14 residues. V was pared by 4 bases and J by 6 bases, with 7 bases of the junction left unmatched. A NOSPECS grade of at least 4, a Clinical Activity Score of at least 3 and duration under 3 months were recorded in ophthalmopathy patients. Uncontrolled infection, other autoimmune disease, pregnancy and lactation each barred patients from inclusion. The rearrangement links TRBV7-3 to TRBJ2-3; 7 bases line up with TRBD2. Sequenced input: blood. This sequence was found in a middle-aged man with Graves' ophthalmopathy. CDR3 bases: TGTGCCAGCAGCTCCGGGGGGAGTCAGGATACGCAGTATTTT. Its translation: CASSSGGSQDTQYF. The full variable domain, in which reference TRBV7-3 and TRBJ2-3 provide the parts outside the CDR3, is GAGVSQTPSNKVTEKGKYVELRCDPISGHTALYWYRQSLGQGPEFLIYFQGTGAADDSGLPNDRFFAVRPEGSVSTLKIQRTERGDSAVYLCASSSGGSQDTQYFGPGTRLTVL.